These 17 T cell receptor beta chains were all obtained from the same sample, sequenced in a study of blood T cell repertoires in COVID-19. Produced via immunoSEQ multiplex PCR; TCRdb's table is partial and in-frame only. The sample has more than 300,000 clones; about 90% are singletons. The sequencing input was peripheral blood. These receptors were obtained from a man younger than 35 who had recovered from COVID-19.

This sequence joins TRBV6-2 or TRBV6-3 and TRBJ1-2; TRBD1 agrees at 9 bases. CDR3 length equals 16 residues. Germline V gene sequence: CDR1 MNHEY, CDR2 SVGEGT. V shed 4 bases, J shed 4 bases, and the junction held 10 bases outside the gene matches. CDR3 nucleotide sequence: TGTGCCAGCAGTTCGTACCGGGACAGGGAGGTCTATGGCTACACCTTC. Amino acid sequence: CASSSYRDREVYGYTF.

The chain joins TRBV19 to TRBJ2-3; TRBD2 matches at 7 bases. CDR1 and CDR2 (germline): LNHDA, SQIVND (reference sequence). This CDR3 spans 14 amino acids. V trimming: 7 bases; J trimming: 5 bases; junction bases outside the gene matches: 9. Here the CDR3 reads CASIEGGPKDTQYF. CDR3 nucleotide sequence: TGTGCCAGTATCGAGGGAGGGCCCAAAGATACGCAGTATTTT.

The chain has TRBV6-5 and TRBJ1-1; 9 positions agree with TRBD1. Germline trimming cut 6 bases from V and 4 bases from J; bases unmatched to any gene: 9. Germline V gene sequence: CDR1 MNHEY, CDR2 SVGAGI. This CDR3 has 15 residues. CDR3 protein: CASSSPGTGFTEAFF. The DNA of the CDR3 is TGTGCCAGCAGCTCTCCCGGGACAGGGTTCACTGAAGCTTTCTTT.

The rearrangement uses TRBV4-1 and TRBJ2-1; D is possibly TRBD1 (5 bases). Trimming shortened V by 1 base and J by 8 bases, and 18 bases separated the two germline ends. The CDR3 runs to 16 residues. Per the germline V gene, CDR1 is MGHRA and CDR2 is YSYEKL. CDR3 residues: CASSQVGALRRDEQFF. Here the CDR3 DNA reads TGCGCCAGCAGCCAAGTAGGGGCGTTGCGACGTGATGAGCAGTTCTTC.

The chain is built from TRBV6-2 or TRBV6-3 and TRBJ2-7, with 10 bases matching TRBD1. The CDR3 is made up of 16 amino acids. J was trimmed by 5 bases and V by 2 bases; bases with no gene match: 9. Germline V gene lookup returns CDR1 MNHEY and CDR2 SVGEGT. CDR3 sequence: CASSYPTDRGGHEQYF. CDR3 DNA sequence: TGTGCCAGCAGTTACCCTACGGACAGGGGGGGCCACGAGCAGTACTTC.

The chain combines TRBV3-1 (or the pseudogene TRBV3-2) with TRBJ2-7, with 8 positions matching TRBD2. CDR3 length: 15 residues. V dropped 4 bases and J dropped 4; count of bases not matched to a gene: 9. The germline CDR1 and CDR2 sequences are LGHDT and YNNKEL (reference sequence). CDR3: CASSPSGLAVYEQYF. In DNA, the CDR3 is TGTGCCAGCAGCCCATCCGGACTAGCTGTTTACGAGCAGTACTTC.

The CDR3 sequence is CASSARGTTGGYEQYF. Here the CDR3 DNA reads TGTGCCAGCAGCGCCCGAGGAACGACAGGGGGCTACGAGCAGTACTTC. J is TRBJ2-7 and V is TRBV9, with 9 nucleotides matching TRBD1. Per the germline V gene, CDR1 is SGDLS and CDR2 is YYNGEE. Trimming took 3 bases from V and 3 from J; bases not matched to a gene: 10. The CDR3 runs to 16 residues.

The chain employs TRBV5-1 and TRBJ1-1; 9 bases are a match to TRBD1. The CDR3 extends over 16 amino acids. J was trimmed by 4 bases and V by 4 bases; bases with no gene match: 11. Germline CDR1 and CDR2: SGHRS and YFSETQ. CDR3 sequence (DNA): TGCGCCAGCAGCGGAACAGGGGGCGCGGGTCTCACTGAAGCTTTCTTT. Protein: CASSGTGGAGLTEAFF.

This chain connects TRBV4-3 to TRBJ1-4, with a weak D call TRBD1 (6 bases). The CDR3 covers 18 residues. Germline V CDR1 and CDR2: LGHNA, YSLEER. Trimming took 1 base from V and 7 from J, leaving 22 bases between them. Written as DNA, the CDR3 is TGCGCCAGCAGCCAAGCCTATCAATTACAGGGAAGGAGTGAAAAACTGTTTTTT. Translating gives CASSQAYQLQGRSEKLFF.

V is TRBV2 and J is TRBJ1-5; D remains ambiguous. The V end was cut by 6 bases, the J end by 7 bases, with 10 bases between. This CDR3 has 12 amino acids. The germline CDR1 and CDR2 sequences are SNHLY and FYNNEI. CDR3 bases: TGTGCCAGCAGGGGAGGGAACCAGCCCCAGCATTTT. Encoded protein: CASRGGNQPQHF.

Here the CDR3 reads CASSLDRGPEAFF. In nucleotides, the CDR3 is TGTGCCAGTAGCCTGGACAGGGGGCCTGAAGCTTTCTTT. This rearrangement joins TRBV19 to TRBJ1-1, with 11 bases aligning to TRBD1. This CDR3 comprises 13 residues. CDR1 is LNHDA, CDR2 SQIVND, per germline (reference sequence). After removal of 6 bases from V and 6 bases from J, the junction contained 3 bases not matched to a gene.

This clone was seen just once. This sequence joins TRBV7-8 and TRBJ1-4; 10 nucleotides agree with TRBD1. The CDR3 covers 17 residues. The germline V gene encodes CDR1 SGHVS and CDR2 FQNEAQ. Losses at the gene ends were 5 bases for V and 0 bases for J; bases not matched to a gene: 6. In DNA form, the CDR3 reads TGTGCCAGCAGCGGGGACAGGGGTAATCCAACTAATGAAAAACTGTTTTTT. It yields the protein CASSGDRGNPTNEKLFF.

The genes are TRBV10-3 and TRBJ2-2; 9 nucleotides line up with TRBD2. CDR1 and CDR2 (germline): ENHRY, SYGVKD. Unmatched junction bases numbered 15, after V lost 4 bases and J lost 3 bases. The CDR3 length is 19 residues. The CDR3 is CAISVRGVAGDSYTGELFF. The CDR3 DNA follows: TGTGCCATCAGTGTGCGTGGGGTAGCGGGAGATAGCTACACCGGGGAGCTGTTTTTT.

CDR3 in amino acids: CASSQVLVPLPGEQYF. The CDR3 DNA reads as TGCGCCAGCAGCCAAGTGCTGGTCCCCTTACCGGGCGAGCAGTACTTC. The V call is TRBV4-1, the J call TRBJ2-7; D gene unclear. The length of the CDR3 is 16 residues. In germline, CDR1 is MGHRA, CDR2 YSYEKL. V was clipped by 1 base and J by 6 bases, with 19 bases between them.

CDR3 protein: CASSQRLGGGTGELFF. DNA of the CDR3: TGTGCCAGCAGCCAAAGGCTCGGCGGGGGCACCGGGGAGCTGTTTTTT. The chain employs TRBV4-2 and TRBJ2-2, with TRBD2 matching 7 bases. CDR3 length equals 16 residues. V shed 2 bases and J 4 bases; nucleotides not matched to a gene: 7. Germline V gene sequence: CDR1 LGHNA, CDR2 YNFKEQ.

This chain joins TRBV14 and TRBJ2-6; the D is unclear. V gave up 4 bases and J gave up 4 bases, with 5 bases separating them. CDR1 SGHDN and CDR2 FVKESK come from the germline V gene. This CDR3 is built from 13 residues. This CDR3 reads CASSRAGANVLTF. For the CDR3, the DNA is TGTGCCAGCAGCCGAGCAGGGGCCAACGTCCTGACTTTC.

As concerns this clone: The germline gene is not matched at one end of the junction; a read error may be the cause. The V and J genes are TRBV6-1 and TRBJ1-3; D ambiguous. Germline V gives CDR1 MNHNS, CDR2 SASEGT. This CDR3 is built from 15 residues. CDR3 protein: CASSEGWSSGNTIYF. The CDR3 nucleotides read TGTGCCAGCAGCGAAGGATGGAGCTCTGGAAACACCATATATTTT.